Presented here are 25 T cell receptor beta chains from one specimen sequenced in a study of shared clonotypes between healthy human individuals. The assay was immunoSEQ multiplex PCR, and TCRdb's table has in-frame clones only and misses some. Counted here are around 2.5 million clones, roughly 93% occurring once; the ten biggest clones make up approximately 0.35%. Material: naive CD4+ T cells from PBMCs. Subset defined: CD45RA+ positively selected. The receptors stem from a man younger than 35 in good health. Some clones in this sample may be carry-over from other donors' samples.

Comment on this clone: Other DNA sequences in the same sample also yield this CDR3. This chain joins TRBV6-5 and TRBJ2-7, with 7 nucleotides matching TRBD2. The CDR3 extends over 15 amino acids. Germline lookup yields CDR1 MNHEY and CDR2 SVGAGI. The ends lost 2 bases at V and 0 bases at J; junction bases unmatched: 4. CDR3 sequence reads: CASSYTLAGSYEQYF. In DNA form, the CDR3 reads TGTGCCAGCAGTTACACCTTAGCGGGCTCCTACGAGCAGTACTTC.

The chain combines TRBV9 with TRBJ1-4; no clear D gene. Germline CDR1 reads SGDLS; CDR2 reads YYNGEE. Trimming stripped 0 bases from V and 8 bases from J, with 14 bases between. The CDR3 runs 15 residues. The CDR3 loop reads CASSVGWSNREKLFF. The CDR3 coding sequence is TGTGCCAGCAGCGTAGGGTGGAGTAACCGGGAAAAACTGTTTTTT.

J is TRBJ2-3 and V is TRBV29-1; 11 nucleotides match TRBD2. This CDR3 contains 16 residues. The germline V gene has CDR1 SQVTM and CDR2 ANQGSEA. Losses at the gene ends were 3 bases for V and 0 bases for J; bases not matched to a gene: 5. The DNA of the CDR3 is TGCAGCGTTGACTGGACTAGCGGGCCCAGCACAGATACGCAGTATTTT. This sequence encodes CSVDWTSGPSTDTQYF.

J is TRBJ2-7 and V is TRBV2; D is perhaps TRBD1 (6 bases). CDR3 length: 13 amino acids. V lost 5 bases to trimming and J lost 2 bases, with 10 bases between them. Germline-derived CDR1 and CDR2 are SNHLY and FYNNEI. The CDR3 coding sequence is TGTGCCAGCAGTCGGACAGTTACCTACGAGCAGTACTTC. Translated: CASSRTVTYEQYF.

This sequence joins TRBV10-3 and TRBJ2-7, with TRBD2 matching over 8 bases. The CDR3 runs to 13 residues. Germline trimming cut 6 bases from V and 7 bases from J; bases unmatched to any gene: 8. The germline CDR1 and CDR2 sequences are ENHRY and SYGVKD. The CDR3 region is CAISEAGDGEQYF. CDR3 sequence (DNA): TGTGCCATCAGCGAAGCGGGAGATGGGGAGCAGTACTTC.

CDR3 bases: TGTGCCAGCAGCGCCTGGACGGAGAACACTGAAGCTTTCTTT. This codes for CASSAWTENTEAFF. This chain joins TRBV5-6 and TRBJ1-1; D not resolved. The germline V gene has CDR1 SGHDT and CDR2 YYEEEE. The CDR3 extends over 14 amino acids. V was shortened by 4 bases and J by 1 base, with 11 bases between the two germline ends.

The chain uses TRBV28 and TRBJ1-5; D possibly corresponds to TRBD1 (5 bases). V shed 6 bases and J shed 0 bases, with 12 bases lying between them. The CDR3 totals 15 residues. CDR1 and CDR2 (germline): MDHEN, SYDVKM. Here the CDR3 reads CASRGTVYSNQPQHF. The CDR3 DNA follows: TGTGCCAGCAGGGGGACGGTTTATAGCAATCAGCCCCAGCATTTT.

The chain recombines TRBV27 with TRBJ1-5; D unresolved. This CDR3 is 16 amino acids long. The germline gives CDR1 MNHEY, CDR2 SMNVEV (reference sequence). Trimming left V 2 bases short and J 1 base short, with 12 bases between. DNA for the CDR3: TGTGCCAGCAGTTTAAGGTCGCCGGGGAGCAATCAGCCCCAGCATTTT. Its protein is CASSLRSPGSNQPQHF.

V gene TRBV28 combines with J gene TRBJ2-1; tentative D call: TRBD1 (5 bases). Germline V gene lookup returns CDR1 MDHEN and CDR2 SYDVKM. V lost 3 bases and J 4 bases, leaving 16 bases between the germline ends. This CDR3 contains 16 residues. The CDR3, as DNA: TGTGCCAGCAGTTTGGGTAAGGGGTTTCGGTACAATGAGCAGTTCTTC. Protein: CASSLGKGFRYNEQFF. Complete variable domain (other parts from reference TRBV28 and TRBJ2-1): DVKVTQSSRYLVKRTGEKVFLECVQDMDHENMFWYRQDPGLGLRLIYFSYDVKMKEKGDIPEGYSVSREKKERFSLILESASTNQTSMYLCASSLGKGFRYNEQFFGPGTRLTVL.

The rearrangement uses TRBV18 and TRBJ1-1, with TRBD1 matching 8 bases. The CDR3 runs to 17 residues. Germline V gene sequence: CDR1 KGHSH, CDR2 LQKENI. V shed 2 bases, J shed 1 base, and the junction held 9 bases outside the gene matches. CDR3 loop: CASSPRRAGGENTEAFF. DNA for the CDR3: TGTGCCAGCTCACCAAGGCGGGCAGGGGGCGAGAACACTGAAGCTTTCTTT.

V is TRBV23-1 and J is TRBJ1-5, with TRBD1 matching 12 bases. TRBV23-1 is classed as an ORF, of uncertain function. The CDR3 runs 17 residues. V shed 4 bases, J shed 7 bases, and the junction held 11 bases outside the gene matches. The DNA of the CDR3 is TGCGCCAGCAGTCGTCTTCTCGGGACAGGGGGCTGGCAGCCCCAGCATTTT. Translating gives CASSRLLGTGGWQPQHF.

The rearrangement uses TRBV28 and TRBJ2-1; D is undetermined. CDR3 length: 13 amino acids. Germline CDR1 is MDHEN and CDR2 is SYDVKM. Between the trimmed V and J ends, which lost 7 bases and 6 bases, there was a span of 13 bases. The chain's CDR3 is CASTPIGGNEQFF. In DNA form, the CDR3 reads TGTGCCAGCACCCCGATAGGCGGCAATGAGCAGTTCTTC.

The chain recombines TRBV9 with TRBJ2-7, with 11 nucleotides matching TRBD2. Trimming took 0 bases from V and 4 from J; bases not matched to a gene: 6. This CDR3 is built from 16 residues. Germline CDR1 SGDLS, CDR2 YYNGEE. The chain's CDR3 is CASSVGGGLADYEQYF. In nucleotides, the CDR3 is TGTGCCAGCAGCGTAGGTGGGGGACTAGCGGATTACGAGCAGTACTTC.

This clone was counted once. Other DNA variants within this sample encode the same CDR3. J is TRBJ2-5 and V is TRBV18, with TRBD1 matching over 10 bases. The CDR3 has 15 residues. V was clipped by 1 base and J by 1 base; unmatched bases: 0. Per the germline V gene, CDR1 is KGHSH and CDR2 is LQKENI. For the CDR3, the DNA is TGTGCCAGCTCACCACGACAGGGGGCCCAAGAGACCCAGTACTTC. Residues: CASSPRQGAQETQYF.

This chain joins TRBV11-2 and TRBJ2-5, with 10 positions matching TRBD1. The germline CDR1 and CDR2 sequences are SGHAT and FQNNGV. J gave up 12 bases and V 4 bases, and 8 bases lay outside the gene matches. This CDR3 is 13 amino acids long. The CDR3 is CASSSIGTGAKYF. The CDR3, as DNA: TGTGCCAGCAGCTCCATAGGGACAGGGGCGAAGTACTTC. Combining the CDR3 with reference TRBV11-2 and TRBJ2-5 gives the whole variable domain EAGVAQSPRYKIIEKRQSVAFWCNPISGHATLYWYQQILGQGPKLLIQFQNNGVVDDSQLPKDRFSAERLKGVDSTLKIQPAKLEDSAVYLCASSSIGTGAKYFGPGTRLLVL.

This clone was picked up one time. The V and J genes are TRBV2 and TRBJ2-5; TRBD2 might be the D (5 bases). Germline loops: CDR1 SNHLY, CDR2 FYNNEI. This CDR3 is built from 15 residues. V lost 2 bases and J 7 bases, leaving 17 bases between the germline ends. The CDR3 protein is CASSESSGLASTQYF. The CDR3 region has the DNA TGTGCCAGCAGTGAATCGAGTGGTTTAGCGTCGACCCAGTACTTC.

The V gene is TRBV5-1, the J gene TRBJ1-3, with 7 bases aligning to TRBD1. The CDR3 has 15 amino acids. V shed 3 bases, J shed 0 bases, and the junction held 3 bases outside the gene matches. CDR1 is SGHRS and CDR2 is YFSETQ in the germline V gene. For the CDR3, the DNA is TGCGCCAGCAGCTCGGGACAGATCTCTGGAAACACCATATATTTT. Its protein product is CASSSGQISGNTIYF.

To note about this clone: The sample has other DNA sequences that encode this CDR3 too. The chain links TRBV7-2 to TRBJ1-5; D unclear. Trimming shortened V by 0 bases and J by 6 bases, and 6 bases separated the two germline ends. Germline values: CDR1 SGHTA, CDR2 FQGNSA. CDR3 length: 13 residues. CDR3 residues: CASSLARGQPQHF. The CDR3 bases are TGTGCCAGCAGCTTAGCGCGCGGTCAGCCCCAGCATTTT.

A note on this clone: Other DNA sequences from this sample encode an identical CDR3 as well. As DNA, the CDR3 is TGTGCCAGCAGTCGCCAGGGGTACGAGCAGTACTTC. It translates to CASSRQGYEQYF. The V and J genes are TRBV27 and TRBJ2-7; tentative D call: TRBD1 (6 bases). The germline V and J ends were trimmed by 5 bases and 4 bases, with 9 bases remaining between them. CDR1 and CDR2 (germline): MNHEY, SMNVEV (reference sequence). CDR3 size: 12 residues.

The rearrangement uses TRBV5-1 and TRBJ2-7; D is possibly TRBD1 (5 bases). The V end was cut by 5 bases, the J end by 0 bases, with 18 bases between. CDR3 length equals 16 residues. Germline loops: CDR1 SGHRS, CDR2 YFSETQ. The CDR3 here is CASSSLGAQTSYEQYF. Written as DNA, the CDR3 is TGCGCCAGCAGTTCGTTAGGGGCGCAGACCTCCTACGAGCAGTACTTC.

This clone appeared once. This sequence joins TRBV28 and TRBJ1-2; D is unresolved. Germline values: CDR1 MDHEN, CDR2 SYDVKM. V lost 2 bases, J lost 8 bases, and 9 bases lay in between. The CDR3 contains 12 residues. The CDR3 DNA is TGTGCCAGCAGTTTACCGGTGAGAGGCTACACCTTC. It specifies CASSLPVRGYTF.

The rearrangement links TRBV28 to TRBJ1-5, with D perhaps TRBD1 (6 bases). V shed 6 bases and J shed 5 bases, with 17 bases lying between them. Germline CDR1 MDHEN, CDR2 SYDVKM. The CDR3 has 15 amino acids. The CDR3 here is CASRGADKGDQPQHF. In nucleotides, the CDR3 is TGTGCCAGCAGGGGGGCCGACAAAGGAGATCAGCCCCAGCATTTT.

The sample holds a few counts of this clone. This chain connects TRBV18 to TRBJ1-1; the D is unclear. CDR1 and CDR2 (germline): KGHSH, LQKENI. The CDR3 is 14 amino acids. Trimming stripped 5 bases from V and 3 bases from J, with 13 bases between. CDR3 in DNA: TGTGCCAGCTCAACGGACCTGAGGGACACTGAAGCTTTCTTT. This sequence encodes CASSTDLRDTEAFF.

Remarks on this clone: The same CDR3 can be traced to other DNA sequences in this sample. V usage is TRBV7-9 and J usage is TRBJ1-1; D is unclear. Trimming took off 1 base at V and 2 bases at J, with 8 bases between the two ends. The CDR3 is made up of 14 amino acids. Germline V gene data show CDR1 as SEHNR and CDR2 as FQNEAQ (reference sequence). DNA for the CDR3: TGTGCCAGCAGCTTAGGGGCGGGAAACACTGAAGCTTTCTTT. Translated: CASSLGAGNTEAFF.

The V and J genes are TRBV7-8 and TRBJ2-7, with D perhaps matching TRBD1 (6 bases). Trimming removed 5 bases from V and 6 bases from J, with 17 bases in between. This CDR3 comprises 14 residues. Germline V CDR1 and CDR2: SGHVS, FQNEAQ. The CDR3 reads CASSSSRTASEQYF. The CDR3 coding sequence is TGTGCCAGCAGCAGCAGTCGGACAGCCTCCGAGCAGTACTTC.